What follows are 9 T cell receptor beta chains derived from one specimen sequenced in a study of sequential checkpoint blockade in melanoma. Treatment in this sample: randomized to nivolumab then ipilimumab (arm A) or the reverse (arm B). TCRdb's copy holds only in-frame clones and misses some; the assay was immunoSEQ multiplex PCR. The sample lists approximately 2,500 clones, 20% to 25% occurring once. The starting material was tumor tissue (inferred from file names), obtained from a patient given nivolumab and ipilimumab in sequence. Source of these receptors: a human donor with melanoma.

CDR3 DNA: TGTGCAAGTCGCTTAGAGGATAGTAGCGGGGGTACTACAGATACGCAGTATTTT. It yields the protein CASRLEDSSGGTTDTQYF. The genes are TRBV12-2 and TRBJ2-3; TRBD2, the table's D call, lacks a check against the DNA. TRBV12-2 is given as a pseudogene. The CDR3 length is 18 residues.

The chain has TRBV11-3 and TRBJ2-1, with D maybe TRBD2 (6 bases). The CDR3 has 15 amino acids. V was shortened by 5 bases and J by 4 bases, with 15 bases between the two germline ends. The germline gives CDR1 SGHNT, CDR2 YENEEA. The CDR3 protein is CASSHIAAGYNEQFF. DNA for the CDR3: TGTGCCAGCAGCCATATAGCGGCGGGGTACAATGAGCAGTTCTTC.

This clone was picked up a small number of times. This chain links TRBV30 with TRBJ2-3, with D maybe TRBD2 (5 bases). The CDR3 extends over 13 amino acids. The V end was cut by 0 bases, the J end by 2 bases, with 6 bases between. Germline values: CDR1 GTSNPN, CDR2 SVGIG (reference sequence). The CDR3 bases are TGTGCCTGGAGTGTGCGGGTCACAGATACGCAGTATTTT. Encoded protein: CAWSVRVTDTQYF.

Relative to its sample, this clone is medium-sized. V gene TRBV9 combines with J gene TRBJ2-3; 12 bases line up with TRBD2. Trimming removed 3 bases from V and 6 bases from J; junction bases left unmatched: 8. The CDR3 is 16 residues long. Germline CDR1 reads SGDLS; CDR2 reads YYNGEE. CDR3 sequence reads: CASSETSGRRGDTQYF. Written as DNA, the CDR3 is TGTGCCAGCAGCGAAACTAGCGGGAGGCGGGGCGATACGCAGTATTTT.

The rearrangement uses TRBV30 and TRBJ1-1; D is undetermined. The CDR3 has 15 residues. With 3 bases removed from V and 0 bases from J, the gap between germline ends came to 14 bases. Germline-derived CDR1 and CDR2 are GTSNPN and SVGIG (reference sequence). The CDR3: CAWRPLRGMNTEAFF. CDR3 sequence (DNA): TGTGCCTGGAGGCCGCTTAGAGGGATGAACACTGAAGCTTTCTTT.

By frequency in the sample, this clone is medium-sized. The V and J genes are TRBV6-8 and TRBJ1-5; unclear D gene. Between the trimmed V and J ends, which lost 10 bases and 1 base, there was a span of 14 bases. Per germline, CDR1 MNHGY and CDR2 SAAAGT. The CDR3 is 14 amino acids. CDR3 DNA sequence: TGTGCCACCCGGCCCGACGGGAGCAATCAGCCCCAGCATTTT. This encodes CATRPDGSNQPQHF.

V gene TRBV6-8 combines with J gene TRBJ1-2, with 10 bases fitting TRBD1. Germline-derived CDR1 and CDR2 are MNHGY and SAAAGT. V lost 2 bases and J lost 5; bases outside the gene matches: 8. CDR3 size: 16 residues. The CDR3 DNA is TGTGCCAGCAGTTACCGGACGACAGGGGGCGGGTATGGCTACACCTTC. It specifies CASSYRTTGGGYGYTF.

This clone was counted many times. The chain carries TRBV7-1 and TRBJ2-1, with 9 positions matching TRBD2. TRBV7-1 has ORF status, its function being uncertain. J was trimmed by 3 bases and V by 5 bases; bases with no gene match: 8. This CDR3 is built from 16 residues. CDR3 loop: CASSTPGLAHYNEQFF. Written as DNA, the CDR3 is TGTGCCAGCAGCACACCGGGACTAGCCCACTACAATGAGCAGTTCTTC.

This clone has only a few counts. The chain couples TRBV25-1 to TRBJ2-3, with 8 positions matching TRBD1. Germline CDR1 reads MGHDK; CDR2 reads SYGVNS. V was clipped by 5 bases and J by 2 bases; unmatched bases: 6. This CDR3 region has 15 residues. The CDR3, as DNA: TGTGCCAGCAGTTCGGACAGGGCAAACACAGATACGCAGTATTTT. Its translation is CASSSDRANTDTQYF.